This T cell receptor (beta chain) stems from a study of CD8 T cells in ankylosing spondylitis (TCRdb year 2017). Context from the whole study: The study set out to find disease-linked TCR variants by profiling T cell receptor beta repertoires in ankylosing spondylitis patients and healthy donors. The full study cohort comprised around 25 ankylosing spondylitis patients and around 100 healthy donors. Peripheral blood was sampled, and synovial fluid was also collected from ankylosing spondylitis patients.

CDR1 and CDR2 are read off the germline V gene as SGHDT and YYEEEE. The CDR3 has 13 amino acids, counting the end cysteine and phenylalanine. Only the CDR3 DNA is retained, 39 bases long and in frame from the first base. V and J lose 3 bases and 5 bases, and a span of 11 bases separates them. TCRdb names Illumina HiSeq 2500 as the instrument used. TCR beta libraries were prepared by quantitative 5'-RACE with molecular barcodes. On the study's bioinformatics: A new computational method, built on a probabilistic model of VDJ rearrangement, was used to identify disease-linked TCR variants. TCRdb cleaned the public reads at Q25 with fastp, built clones with MiXCR and kept in-frame beta chains. For every CDR3 protein sequence, its rows merge into one entry that carries the most common genes and DNA. The V and J calls shown here were made by TCRdb, not taken from the authors' results. For this sample the table gives a few hundred thousand distinct CDR3 sequences, of which 11% were detected only once. The ten most abundant clones make up roughly 9.2% of the sample.

As concerns this clonotype: Its recognized antigen is unknown. No much larger clonotype is one base removed from it; base qualities were not supplied.

Study-wide findings and limitations: Blood from ankylosing spondylitis patients appeared to be characterized by a TCR beta motif made up of several highly homologous amino acid variants. Some motif variants had previously been reported in the synovial fluid and blood of reactive arthritis patients, which suggests shared mechanisms of disease initiation. A CD8+ phenotype was shown by the disease-linked clones, which were found at relatively low frequencies in peripheral blood. Significant enrichment of the disease-linked clones was reported in matched synovial fluid samples from ankylosing spondylitis patients.

The V and J segments used are TRBV5-6 and TRBJ1-1; a tentative D call is TRBD1 (6 bases match). The sequenced sample consisted of blood, either unsorted or a sorted T cell fraction (not recorded which). The sequence came from a female donor with ankylosing spondylitis or in good health (not recorded which). The CDR3 corresponds to CASSSRTVTEAFF. Here is the DNA: TGTGCCAGCAGCTCCCGGACAGTAACTGAAGCTTTCTTT.